This TCR beta chain is drawn from a study of T cell responses to AZD1222 COVID-19 vaccine (dated by TCRdb to 2020 to 2023). Context from the whole study: AZD1222 recipients with second doses at about 4 weeks or about 12 weeks were pooled, because spike-specific TCR depth and breadth did not differ between schedules. TCR sequencing was performed for roughly 250 trial participants, of whom about 200 were given two doses of AZD1222 and roughly 25 were given two doses of MenACWY control vaccine. Enrollment into the trials was organized by age into subgroups of 18-55, 56-69 and 70-plus years, and those subgroups contained approximately 150, 30 and 60 TCR-sequenced participants, respectively. Study-wide findings and limitations: Spike-specific TCR breadth and depth rose significantly after two AZD1222 doses compared with day 0 and with MenACWY recipients. Nearly half of unique spike-specific TCRs reportedly recognized epitopes outside regions mutated in the B.1.351 and B.1.1.7 variants. In the small 56-69-year group, the increase in depth fell short of significance, most likely because of low power. Most participants were white British and females outnumbered males, and the authors suggested that clonal diversity may have been underestimated. CD4 TCRs associated with the vaccine covered the entire spike protein, and the dominant responses were in regions 160-218 and 743-854. Because no samples from the day 14 peak response were available, repertoires could be characterized only after the peak T cell response. Conclusions about previously exposed vaccinees were limited because only six AZD1222 recipients were SARS-CoV-2 seropositive at baseline.

Points on this clone: It lacks a known antigen. Nothing much larger sits one base from this clone, and base qualities are not available.

The CDR3 regions of human TCRbeta chains were subjected to immunosequencing. The paper's data handling went like this. TCRs in the repertoires were matched against a reference library of SARS-CoV-2-specific TCRs that had been generated with the MIRA antigen-specificity platform. Breadth was defined as the fraction of unique TCRs that were SARS-CoV-2-associated, and depth was defined as the fraction of total T cells that were SARS-CoV-2-associated. Using the MIRA data, each spike-specific TCR was assigned both to the spike region to which the TCR was reactive and to a CD4 or CD8 class. Log10-transformed breadth and depth values were compared by one-way ANOVA with Sidak's multiple comparisons tests. This is the immuneACCESS table as TCRdb keeps it, with only in-frame sequences that have V and J called. A part of the clones is gone; compared with another copy, unresolved V genes explain less than half, and the rest is unexplained. V and J calls and clone size follow that table, whereas D and trimming were derived from the DNA. Here the sample has over 110,000 clones; over 85% occur a single time. The ten biggest clones cover roughly 1.8% of the sample.

Ends trimmed: V by 4 bases, J by 0 bases; bases unmatched to a gene: 9. The germline V gene (reference sequence) specifies MNHEY as CDR1 and SMNVEV as CDR2. The CDR3 contains 18 residues, cysteine and phenylalanine counted. Just CDR3 DNA is preserved here, 54 bases in frame from base 1. Interpreted using the paper, the time point label stands for: baseline before first vaccination. Vaccinee samples came from UK trials COV001 and COV002, including a single-blind randomized controlled phase 2/3 trial of AZD1222 (ChAdOx1 nCoV-19) in healthy adults. Trial participant PBMC samples were collected at day 0 and day 28 after the second dose for TCRbeta chain sequencing.

Source: peripheral blood, taken on day 0 of AZD1222 vaccination. The receptor chain draws on TRBV27 and TRBJ1-5; 10 bases in the middle match TRBD1. The source is an adult in good health. CDR3 sequence: CASSSGTGADFSNQPQHF. The DNA is TGTGCCAGCAGTTCCGGGACAGGGGCCGACTTTAGCAATCAGCCCCAGCATTTT.